The 4 T cell receptor beta chains in this list originate from one sample, sequenced in a study of blood T cell repertoires in COVID-19. Method: immunoSEQ multiplex PCR; TCRdb's copy keeps in-frame clones and lacks some. The repertoire holds under 200,000 clones, with more than 85% as singletons. The sequenced sample consisted of peripheral blood. The receptors were gathered from a man in his forties or fifties with acute or convalescent COVID-19.

This clone was counted a single time. V and J are TRBV3-1 (or the pseudogene TRBV3-2) and TRBJ1-2, with a weak D call TRBD1 (5 bases). The germline CDR1 and CDR2 sequences are LGHDT and YNNKEL (reference sequence). This CDR3 region has 13 residues. Trimming stripped 5 bases from V and 8 bases from J, with 15 bases between. The CDR3, as DNA: TGTGCCAGCAGCGGCGGGGGGGGTTCAGGCTACACCTTC. It translates to CASSGGGGSGYTF.

The gene calls are TRBV28 and TRBJ1-6; D call uncertain. Germline CDR1 MDHEN, CDR2 SYDVKM. This CDR3 has 12 amino acids. V was trimmed by 6 bases and J by 9 bases, leaving 9 bases between them. CDR3 sequence reads: CASSPASSPLHF. CDR3 DNA: TGTGCCAGCAGCCCCGCCAGTTCACCCCTCCACTTT.

The genes are TRBV5-1 and TRBJ2-2; D is unresolved. V was pared by 0 bases and J by 10 bases, with 19 bases between. This CDR3 comprises 16 residues. CDR1 and CDR2 from the germline V gene are SGHRS and YFSETQ. DNA of the CDR3: TGCGCCAGCAGCTTGGAACCTTCTTTTGCGGTAGAGGAGCTGTTTTTT. Amino acids: CASSLEPSFAVEELFF.

This rearrangement joins TRBV5-4 to TRBJ2-5; 8 bases map to TRBD2. J gave up 1 base and V 4 bases, and 15 bases lay outside the gene matches. CDR1 is SGHNT, CDR2 YYREEE, per germline (reference sequence). There are 18 residues in the CDR3. The CDR3 bases are TGTGCCAGCAGCCTGGCGTCGGGGGGGCATTTCCCCCAAGAGACCCAGTACTTC. Its translation is CASSLASGGHFPQETQYF.